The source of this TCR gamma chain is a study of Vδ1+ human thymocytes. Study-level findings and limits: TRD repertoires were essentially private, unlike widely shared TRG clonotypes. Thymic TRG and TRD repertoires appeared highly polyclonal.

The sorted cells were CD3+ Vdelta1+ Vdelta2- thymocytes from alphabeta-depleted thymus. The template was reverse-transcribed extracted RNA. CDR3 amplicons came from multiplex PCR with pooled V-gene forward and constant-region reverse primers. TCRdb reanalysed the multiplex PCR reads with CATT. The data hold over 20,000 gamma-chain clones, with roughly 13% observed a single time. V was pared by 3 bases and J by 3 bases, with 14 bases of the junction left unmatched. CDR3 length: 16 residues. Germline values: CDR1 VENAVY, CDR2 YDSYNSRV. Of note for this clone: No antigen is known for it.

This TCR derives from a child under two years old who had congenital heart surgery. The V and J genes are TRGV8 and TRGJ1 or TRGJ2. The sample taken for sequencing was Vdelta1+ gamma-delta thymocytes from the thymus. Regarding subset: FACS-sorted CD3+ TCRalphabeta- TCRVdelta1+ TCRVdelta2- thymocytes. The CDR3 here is CATWDPQALLYYKKLF. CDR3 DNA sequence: TGTGCCACCTGGGATCCCCAGGCCCTCCTTTATTATAAGAAACTCTTT.